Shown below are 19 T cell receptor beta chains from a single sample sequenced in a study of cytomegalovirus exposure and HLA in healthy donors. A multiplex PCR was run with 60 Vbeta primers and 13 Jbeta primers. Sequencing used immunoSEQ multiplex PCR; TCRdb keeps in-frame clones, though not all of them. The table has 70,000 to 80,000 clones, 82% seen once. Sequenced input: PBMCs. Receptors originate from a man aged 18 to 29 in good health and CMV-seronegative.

The CDR3 nucleotides are TGTGCCAGCAGGGACAGGGTAGTTGATGAGACCCAGTACTTC. This codes for CASRDRVVDETQYF. The genes are TRBV7-9 and TRBJ2-5, with 8 bases that match TRBD1. The germline gives CDR1 SEHNR, CDR2 FQNEAQ (reference sequence). Trimming removed 6 bases from V and 5 bases from J; junction bases left unmatched: 8. The CDR3 is 14 residues long.

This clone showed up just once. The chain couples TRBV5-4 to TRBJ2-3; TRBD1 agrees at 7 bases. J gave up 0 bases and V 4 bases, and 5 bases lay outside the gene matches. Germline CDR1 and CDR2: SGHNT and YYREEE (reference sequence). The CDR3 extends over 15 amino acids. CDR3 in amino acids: CASSTGESSTDTQYF. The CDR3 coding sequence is TGTGCCAGCAGCACAGGGGAGTCGAGCACAGATACGCAGTATTTT.

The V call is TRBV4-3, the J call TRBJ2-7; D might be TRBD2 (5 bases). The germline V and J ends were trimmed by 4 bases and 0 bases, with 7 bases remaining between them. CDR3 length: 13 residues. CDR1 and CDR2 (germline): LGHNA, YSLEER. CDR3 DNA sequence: TGCGCCAGCAGCCGTGGGAGCTCCTACGAGCAGTACTTC. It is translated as CASSRGSSYEQYF.

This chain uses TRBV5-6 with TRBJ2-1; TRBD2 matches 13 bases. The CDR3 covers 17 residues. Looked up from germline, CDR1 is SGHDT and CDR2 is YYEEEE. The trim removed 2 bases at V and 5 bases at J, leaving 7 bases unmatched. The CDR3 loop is CASSFFRLAGGNNEQFF. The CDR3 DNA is TGTGCCAGCAGCTTTTTTCGACTAGCGGGGGGCAACAATGAGCAGTTCTTC.

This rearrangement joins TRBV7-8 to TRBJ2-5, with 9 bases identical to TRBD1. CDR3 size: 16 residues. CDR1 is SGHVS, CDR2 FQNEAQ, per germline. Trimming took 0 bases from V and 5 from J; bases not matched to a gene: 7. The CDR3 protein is CASSLALNRGLETQYF. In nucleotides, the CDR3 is TGTGCCAGCAGCTTAGCGCTGAACAGGGGGCTGGAGACCCAGTACTTC.

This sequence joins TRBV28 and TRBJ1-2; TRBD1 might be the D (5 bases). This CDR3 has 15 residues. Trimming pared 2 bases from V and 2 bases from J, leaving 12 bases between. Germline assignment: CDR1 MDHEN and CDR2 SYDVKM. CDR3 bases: TGTGCCAGCAGTTTAGGGGCCAGAGGAAACTATGGCTACACCTTC. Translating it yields CASSLGARGNYGYTF.

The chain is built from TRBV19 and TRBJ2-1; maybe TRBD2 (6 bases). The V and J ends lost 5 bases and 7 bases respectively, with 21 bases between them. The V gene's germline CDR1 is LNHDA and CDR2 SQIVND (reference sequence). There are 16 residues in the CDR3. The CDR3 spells CASSFRGSGPENEQFF. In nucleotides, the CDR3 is TGTGCCAGTAGTTTCCGGGGTAGCGGACCGGAAAATGAGCAGTTCTTC.

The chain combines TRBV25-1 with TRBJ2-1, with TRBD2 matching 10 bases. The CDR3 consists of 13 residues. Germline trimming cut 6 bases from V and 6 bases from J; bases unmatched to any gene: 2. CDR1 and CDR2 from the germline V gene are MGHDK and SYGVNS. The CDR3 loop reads CASRPSGSNEQFF. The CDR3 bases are TGTGCCAGCAGGCCTAGCGGGAGCAATGAGCAGTTCTTC.

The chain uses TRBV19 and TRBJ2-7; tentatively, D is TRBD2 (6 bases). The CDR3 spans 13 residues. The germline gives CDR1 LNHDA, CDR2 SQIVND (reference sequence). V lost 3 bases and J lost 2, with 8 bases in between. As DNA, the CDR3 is TGTGCCAGTAGTATGGGGGGAGCCTACGAGCAGTACTTC. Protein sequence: CASSMGGAYEQYF.

For the CDR3, the DNA is TGTGCCTGGAGCCCTGGCACTGGAAACACCATATATTTT. Translation: CAWSPGTGNTIYF. The chain combines TRBV30 with TRBJ1-3, with D uncertain. Trimming removed 3 bases from V and 2 bases from J, with 8 bases in between. This CDR3 contains 13 residues. Germline CDR1 reads GTSNPN; CDR2 reads SVGIG (reference sequence).

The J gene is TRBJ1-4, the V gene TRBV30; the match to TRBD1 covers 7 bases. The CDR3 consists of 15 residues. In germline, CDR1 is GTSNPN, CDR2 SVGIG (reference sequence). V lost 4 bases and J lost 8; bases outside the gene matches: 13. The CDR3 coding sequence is TGTGCCTGGAAAGGTAGCAGGGGGAGAGAAGAAAAACTGTTTTTT. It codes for CAWKGSRGREEKLFF.

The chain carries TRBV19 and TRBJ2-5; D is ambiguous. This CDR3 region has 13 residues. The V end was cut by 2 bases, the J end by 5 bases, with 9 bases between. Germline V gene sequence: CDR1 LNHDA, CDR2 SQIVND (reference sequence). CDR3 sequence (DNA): TGTGCCAGTAGTATATCAGAGGAGGAGACCCAGTACTTC. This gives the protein CASSISEEETQYF.

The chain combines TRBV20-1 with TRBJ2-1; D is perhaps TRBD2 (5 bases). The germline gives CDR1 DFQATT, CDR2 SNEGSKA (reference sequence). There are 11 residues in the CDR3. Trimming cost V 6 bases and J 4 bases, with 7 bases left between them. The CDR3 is CSAAAYNEQFF. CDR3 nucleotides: TGCAGTGCAGCGGCGTACAATGAGCAGTTCTTC.

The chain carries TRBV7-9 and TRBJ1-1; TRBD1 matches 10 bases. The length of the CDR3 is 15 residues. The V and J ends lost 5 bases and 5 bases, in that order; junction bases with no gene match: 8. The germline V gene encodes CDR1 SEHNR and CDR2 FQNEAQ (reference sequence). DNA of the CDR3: TGTGCCAGCAGCCCCACCGGGACAGGGGTAACTGAAGCTTTCTTT. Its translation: CASSPTGTGVTEAFF.

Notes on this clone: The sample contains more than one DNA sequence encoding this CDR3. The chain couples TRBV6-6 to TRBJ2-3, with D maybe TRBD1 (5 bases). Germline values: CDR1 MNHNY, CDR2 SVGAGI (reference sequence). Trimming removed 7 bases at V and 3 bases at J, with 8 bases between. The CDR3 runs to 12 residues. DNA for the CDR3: TGTGCCAGCAACAGGTTTACAGATACGCAGTATTTT. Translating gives CASNRFTDTQYF.

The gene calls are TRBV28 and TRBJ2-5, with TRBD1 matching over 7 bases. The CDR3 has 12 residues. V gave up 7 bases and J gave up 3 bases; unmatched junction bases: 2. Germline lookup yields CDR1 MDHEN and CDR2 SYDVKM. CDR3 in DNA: TGTGCCAGCATGACAGGGAAAGAGACCCAGTACTTC. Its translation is CASMTGKETQYF.

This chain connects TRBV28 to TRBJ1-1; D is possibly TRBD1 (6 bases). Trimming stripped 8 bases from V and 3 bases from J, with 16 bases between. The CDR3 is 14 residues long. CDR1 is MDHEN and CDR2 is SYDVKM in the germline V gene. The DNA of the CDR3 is TGTGCCAGCCAATTACTGGGGGCTGACACTGAAGCTTTCTTT. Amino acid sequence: CASQLLGADTEAFF.

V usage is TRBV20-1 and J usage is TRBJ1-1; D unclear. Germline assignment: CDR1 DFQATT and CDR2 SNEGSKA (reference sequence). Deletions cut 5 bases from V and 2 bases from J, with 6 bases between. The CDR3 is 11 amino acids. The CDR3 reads CSAEGNTEAFF. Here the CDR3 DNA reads TGCAGTGCTGAGGGTAACACTGAAGCTTTCTTT.

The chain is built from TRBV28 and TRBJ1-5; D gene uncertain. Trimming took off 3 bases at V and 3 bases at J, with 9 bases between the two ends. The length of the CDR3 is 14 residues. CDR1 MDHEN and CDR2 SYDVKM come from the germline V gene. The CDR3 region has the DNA TGTGCCAGCAGTTTTCAGAACCTCAATCAGCCCCAGCATTTT. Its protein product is CASSFQNLNQPQHF.